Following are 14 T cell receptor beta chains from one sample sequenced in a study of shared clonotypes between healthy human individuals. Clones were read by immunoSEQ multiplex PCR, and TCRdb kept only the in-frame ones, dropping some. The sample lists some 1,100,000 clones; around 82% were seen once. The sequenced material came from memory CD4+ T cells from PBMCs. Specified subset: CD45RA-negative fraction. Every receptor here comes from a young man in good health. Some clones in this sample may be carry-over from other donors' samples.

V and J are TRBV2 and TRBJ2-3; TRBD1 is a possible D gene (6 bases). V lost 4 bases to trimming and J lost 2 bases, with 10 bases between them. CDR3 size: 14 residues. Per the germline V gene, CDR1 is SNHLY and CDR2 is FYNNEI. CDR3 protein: CASSVDRTTDTQYF. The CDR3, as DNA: TGTGCCAGCAGTGTTGACAGGACCACAGATACGCAGTATTTT.

This chain's CDR3 is CASRREGGYTF. The CDR3 nucleotides read TGTGCCAGCAGGCGCGAGGGTGGCTACACCTTC. V usage is TRBV5-6 and J usage is TRBJ1-2, with D hard to call. Trimming shortened V by 5 bases and J by 7 bases, and 9 bases separated the two germline ends. CDR1 and CDR2 (germline): SGHDT, YYEEEE. This CDR3 is built from 11 residues.

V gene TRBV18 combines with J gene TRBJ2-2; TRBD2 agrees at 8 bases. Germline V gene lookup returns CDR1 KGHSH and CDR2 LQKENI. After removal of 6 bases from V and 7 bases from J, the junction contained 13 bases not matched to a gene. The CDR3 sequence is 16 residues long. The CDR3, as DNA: TGTGCCAGCTCCAGAGACCAGCGGGAGATAGGCGGGGAGCTGTTTTTT. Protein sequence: CASSRDQREIGGELFF.

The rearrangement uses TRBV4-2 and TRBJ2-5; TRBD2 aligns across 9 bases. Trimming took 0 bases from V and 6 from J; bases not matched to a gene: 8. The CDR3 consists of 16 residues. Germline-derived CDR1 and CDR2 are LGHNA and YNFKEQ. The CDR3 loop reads CASSQDVAGGPKTQYF. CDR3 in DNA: TGTGCCAGCAGCCAAGATGTCGCGGGAGGGCCGAAGACCCAGTACTTC.

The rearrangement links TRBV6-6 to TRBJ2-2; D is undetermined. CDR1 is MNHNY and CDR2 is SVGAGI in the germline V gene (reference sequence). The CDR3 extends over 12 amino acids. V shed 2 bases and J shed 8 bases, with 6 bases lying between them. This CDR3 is CASSYGGGELFF. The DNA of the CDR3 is TGTGCCAGCAGTTACGGTGGTGGGGAGCTGTTTTTT.

CDR3 residues: CASSSDRQSDEQFF. DNA of the CDR3: TGTGCCAGCAGCTCCGACCGACAGTCCGATGAGCAGTTCTTC. The V call is TRBV7-2, the J call TRBJ2-1; maybe TRBD1 (5 bases). There are 14 residues in the CDR3. Germline CDR1 reads SGHTA; CDR2 reads FQGNSA. V lost 4 bases to trimming and J lost 8 bases, with 15 bases between them.

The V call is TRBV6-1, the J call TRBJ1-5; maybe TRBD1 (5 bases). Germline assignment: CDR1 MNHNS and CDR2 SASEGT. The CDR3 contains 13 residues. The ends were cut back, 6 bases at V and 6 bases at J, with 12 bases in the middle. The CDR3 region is CASRGTSSQPQHF. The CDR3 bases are TGTGCCAGCAGAGGGACTTCTTCTCAGCCCCAGCATTTT.

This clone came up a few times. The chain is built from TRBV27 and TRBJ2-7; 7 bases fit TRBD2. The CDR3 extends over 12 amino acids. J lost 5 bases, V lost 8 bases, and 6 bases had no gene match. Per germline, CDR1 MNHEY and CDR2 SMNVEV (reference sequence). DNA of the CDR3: TGTGCCAGCGGACTAGGACGCCACGAGCAGTACTTC. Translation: CASGLGRHEQYF.

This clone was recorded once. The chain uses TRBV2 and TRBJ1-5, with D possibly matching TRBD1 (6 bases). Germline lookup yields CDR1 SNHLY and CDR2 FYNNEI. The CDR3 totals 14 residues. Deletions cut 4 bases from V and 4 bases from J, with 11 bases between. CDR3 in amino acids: CASSGSQGNQPQHF. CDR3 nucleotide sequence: TGTGCCAGCAGTGGATCACAGGGTAATCAGCCCCAGCATTTT.

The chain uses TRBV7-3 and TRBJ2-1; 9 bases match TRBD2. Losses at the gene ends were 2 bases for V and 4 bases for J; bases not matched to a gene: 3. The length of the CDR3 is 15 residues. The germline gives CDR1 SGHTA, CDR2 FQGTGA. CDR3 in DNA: TGTGCCAGCAGCTTAGCGCTAGCGGGATACAATGAGCAGTTCTTC. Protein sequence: CASSLALAGYNEQFF.

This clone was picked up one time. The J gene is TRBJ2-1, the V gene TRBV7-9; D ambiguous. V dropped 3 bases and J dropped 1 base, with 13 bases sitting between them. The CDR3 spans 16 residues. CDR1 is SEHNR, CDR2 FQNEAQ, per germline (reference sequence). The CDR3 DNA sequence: TGTGCCAGCAGCTTTATGGCACTTTTTTCCTACAATGAGCAGTTCTTC. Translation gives CASSFMALFSYNEQFF.

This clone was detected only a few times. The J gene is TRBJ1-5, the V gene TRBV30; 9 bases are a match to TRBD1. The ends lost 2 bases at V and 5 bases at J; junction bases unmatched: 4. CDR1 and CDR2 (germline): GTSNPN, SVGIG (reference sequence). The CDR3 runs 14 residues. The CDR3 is CAWSLRTGDQPQHF. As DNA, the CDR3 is TGTGCCTGGAGTCTCCGGACAGGGGATCAGCCCCAGCATTTT.

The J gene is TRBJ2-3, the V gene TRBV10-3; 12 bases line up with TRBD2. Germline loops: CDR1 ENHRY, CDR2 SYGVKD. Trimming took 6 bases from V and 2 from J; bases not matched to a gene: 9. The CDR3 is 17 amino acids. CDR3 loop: CAISPSGRAVNTDTQYF. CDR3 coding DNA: TGTGCCATCAGCCCTAGCGGGAGGGCCGTAAACACAGATACGCAGTATTTT.

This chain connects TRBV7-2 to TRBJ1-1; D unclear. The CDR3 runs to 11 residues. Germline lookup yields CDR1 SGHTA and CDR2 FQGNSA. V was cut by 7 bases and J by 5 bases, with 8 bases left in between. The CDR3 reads CASKERTEAFF. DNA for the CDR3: TGTGCCAGCAAGGAGCGTACTGAAGCTTTCTTT.